One and the same sample provided the 17 T cell receptor beta chains below, sequenced in a study of cytomegalovirus exposure and HLA in healthy donors. The PCR was carried out with 60 Vbeta primers and 13 Jbeta primers. TCRdb's table, derived via immunoSEQ multiplex PCR, lists solely in-frame clones and lacks some. The sample contains about 150,000 clones, 70% to 85% of which appear only once. The sample taken for sequencing was PBMCs. The receptors derive from a woman in her thirties in good health and CMV-seropositive.

This sequence joins TRBV27 and TRBJ2-3; 7 nucleotides align to TRBD1. Germline-derived CDR1 and CDR2 are MNHEY and SMNVEV (reference sequence). This CDR3 is built from 14 residues. The J segment lost 0 bases and the V segment lost 4 bases, leaving 1 base of the junction unmatched. The CDR3 DNA follows: TGTGCCAGCAGTTCGGGACAGAGCACAGATACGCAGTATTTT. Protein product: CASSSGQSTDTQYF.

The chain uses TRBV30 and TRBJ2-3; 11 nucleotides agree with TRBD2. Germline V lookup: CDR1 GTSNPN, CDR2 SVGIG (reference sequence). The CDR3 consists of 15 residues. V lost 2 bases and J lost 5; bases outside the gene matches: 6. The CDR3 DNA is TGTGCCTGGAGTTATCTTACTAGCGGGAGAGATACGCAGTATTTT. Protein sequence: CAWSYLTSGRDTQYF.

V gene TRBV7-2 combines with J gene TRBJ1-1; D unclear. CDR1 SGHTA and CDR2 FQGNSA come from the germline V gene. V was clipped by 0 bases and J by 3 bases, with 8 bases between them. The CDR3 has 14 amino acids. The CDR3 nucleotides read TGTGCCAGCAGCTTAGCAAGCCGGGACACTGAAGCTTTCTTT. This gives the protein CASSLASRDTEAFF. Based on the CDR3 plus reference TRBV7-2 and TRBJ1-1, the full variable domain is GAGVSQSPSNKVTEKGKDVELRCDPISGHTALYWYRQSLGQGLEFLIYFQGNSAPDKSGLPSDRFSAERTGGSVSTLTIQRTQQEDSAVYLCASSLASRDTEAFFGQGTRLTVV.

The V call is TRBV4-1, the J call TRBJ2-3; TRBD2 matches at 7 bases. CDR1 is MGHRA, CDR2 YSYEKL, per germline. After removal of 2 bases from V and 0 bases from J, the junction contained 11 bases not matched to a gene. This CDR3 contains 18 residues. The CDR3 reads CASSQNTPQRGSTDTQYF. CDR3 coding DNA: TGCGCCAGCAGCCAAAACACCCCCCAGCGGGGTAGCACAGATACGCAGTATTTT.

The chain joins TRBV19 to TRBJ2-7; D possibly corresponds to TRBD2 (5 bases). CDR1 is LNHDA and CDR2 is SQIVND in the germline V gene (reference sequence). The CDR3 is 17 amino acids. V lost 4 bases, J lost 2 bases, and 21 bases lay in between. The CDR3 DNA reads TGTGCCAGTAGTACGGAGGCAATTTTACCCGGAACCTACGAGCAGTACTTC. Protein: CASSTEAILPGTYEQYF.

This clone was counted a few times. This chain links TRBV19 with TRBJ2-7; the D gene is possibly TRBD2 (6 bases). With 7 bases removed from V and 2 bases from J, the gap between germline ends came to 21 bases. The CDR3 has 16 residues. The germline CDR1 and CDR2 sequences are LNHDA and SQIVND (reference sequence). CDR3 amino acids: CASTESGGLGPYEQYF. CDR3 DNA: TGTGCCAGTACAGAATCCGGGGGACTGGGCCCCTACGAGCAGTACTTC.

V gene TRBV10-3 combines with J gene TRBJ2-7, with TRBD1 as a possible D gene (5 bases). V was pared by 0 bases and J by 1 base, with 7 bases between. The germline V gene has CDR1 ENHRY and CDR2 SYGVKD. The CDR3 covers 14 residues. CDR3 sequence reads: CAISESDRSYEQYF. The CDR3 DNA follows: TGTGCCATCAGTGAGTCCGACAGATCCTACGAGCAGTACTTC.

Only one count was recorded for this clone. Other DNA sequences in this sample translate to the same CDR3. The genes are TRBV18 and TRBJ2-5; the match to TRBD2 covers 8 bases. This CDR3 contains 14 residues. V lost 2 bases, J lost 1 base, and 0 bases stayed unmatched. CDR1 and CDR2 (germline): KGHSH, LQKENI. The DNA of the CDR3 is TGTGCCAGCTCACCAAGCGGGGGCCAAGAGACCCAGTACTTC. It yields the protein CASSPSGGQETQYF. The whole variable domain, remainder taken from reference TRBV18 and TRBJ2-5, is NAGVMQNPRHLVRRRGQEARLRCSPMKGHSHVYWYRQLPEEGLKFMVYLQKENIIDESGMPKERFSAEFPKEGPSILRIQQVVRGDSAAYFCASSPSGGQETQYFGPGTRLLVL.

V usage is TRBV4-2 and J usage is TRBJ2-1, with D possibly TRBD2 on 6 matching bases. This CDR3 spans 17 amino acids. Trimming pared 1 base from V and 0 bases from J, leaving 13 bases between. Germline values: CDR1 LGHNA, CDR2 YNFKEQ. CDR3 loop: CASSQVLSRGSYNEQFF. The CDR3 region has the DNA TGTGCCAGCAGCCAAGTCCTGTCGCGGGGCTCCTACAATGAGCAGTTCTTC.

In this sample, this clone turned up a few times. The chain employs TRBV6-5 and TRBJ2-7; 7 bases fit TRBD2. CDR1 is MNHEY and CDR2 is SVGAGI in the germline V gene. The V segment lost 6 bases and the J segment 3 bases; nucleotides outside the gene matches: 8. The CDR3 has 14 amino acids. The DNA for the CDR3 is TGTGCCAGCAGAATAACTGGGACTAACTACGAGCAGTACTTC. Translation gives CASRITGTNYEQYF.

This chain uses TRBV20-1 with TRBJ2-7, with D perhaps matching TRBD2 (5 bases). V shed 6 bases and J shed 3 bases, with 6 bases lying between them. Germline loops: CDR1 DFQATT, CDR2 SNEGSKA (reference sequence). CDR3 length: 10 residues. The CDR3 DNA is TGCAGTGCCCGGGACTACGAGCAGTACTTC. Its protein product is CSARDYEQYF.

This chain uses TRBV29-1 with TRBJ1-2, with D possibly TRBD1 on 5 matching bases. The CDR3 is 15 amino acids. With 3 bases removed from V and 4 bases from J, the gap between germline ends came to 18 bases. From germline, CDR1 is SQVTM and CDR2 ANQGSEA. The CDR3 sequence: CSVDTAAGRGYGYTF. CDR3 bases: TGCAGCGTTGATACGGCGGCGGGAAGGGGCTATGGCTACACCTTC.

The rearrangement links TRBV27 to TRBJ1-1; the D gene is possibly TRBD1 (5 bases). V lost 5 bases and J 1 base, leaving 14 bases between the germline ends. Germline V gene lookup returns CDR1 MNHEY and CDR2 SMNVEV (reference sequence). The CDR3 has 15 residues. The CDR3 DNA sequence: TGTGCCAGCAGTCCGAACACGGGGGGGAACACTGAAGCTTTCTTT. Residues: CASSPNTGGNTEAFF.

CDR3 sequence (DNA): TGTGCCAGCAGCAGGGGGGACATGAACACTGAAGCTTTCTTT. It specifies CASSRGDMNTEAFF. This chain uses TRBV28 with TRBJ1-1; 7 bases align to TRBD1. The germline V gene has CDR1 MDHEN and CDR2 SYDVKM. The CDR3 loop spans 14 amino acids. Trimming removed 6 bases from V and 0 bases from J; junction bases left unmatched: 4.

This clone was observed a handful of times. The rearrangement links TRBV30 to TRBJ2-1; 11 nucleotides match TRBD2. With V trimmed by 2 bases and J by 6 bases, 3 bases remained unmatched. The CDR3 totals 14 residues. CDR1 GTSNPN and CDR2 SVGIG come from the germline V gene (reference sequence). The CDR3 bases are TGTGCCTGGAGTCCTAGCGGGAGGACCAATGAGCAGTTCTTC. This encodes CAWSPSGRTNEQFF.

The chain combines TRBV27 with TRBJ2-1; D unresolved. CDR3 size: 11 residues. V lost 6 bases and J lost 9, with 9 bases in between. Germline V CDR1 and CDR2: MNHEY, SMNVEV (reference sequence). The CDR3 DNA is TGTGCCAGCAGCCTGGCCCGTGAGCAGTTCTTC. Encoded protein: CASSLAREQFF.

This clone has more than one count but fewer than ten. The chain is built from TRBV7-2 and TRBJ2-5, with D possibly matching TRBD1 (5 bases). Germline CDR1 reads SGHTA; CDR2 reads FQGNSA. The CDR3 extends over 13 amino acids. V shed 4 bases and J shed 9 bases, with 15 bases lying between them. CDR3 sequence (DNA): TGTGCCAGCAGCTCTGGACCAGGGAATGCCCAGTACTTC. This codes for CASSSGPGNAQYF.